Described below is a single TCR beta chain sequence and its context. Repertoires were generated with immunoSEQ multiplex PCR, while TCRdb's copy carries only in-frame clones and drops some. The sample records 1,400,000 or so clones, around 98.5% being singletons. The CDR3 loop spans 14 amino acids. Trimming stripped 5 bases from V and 0 bases from J, with 11 bases between. The germline V gene has CDR1 LNHNV and CDR2 YYDKDF (reference sequence). This sample was included in a study of shared clonotypes between healthy human individuals. This TCR was recovered from a man aged 25-45 years in good health. The sample consisted of naive CD4+ T cells sorted from blood. The subset here: CD45RA+ positively selected. This sequence joins TRBV15 and TRBJ2-7; possibly TRBD2 for D (5 bases). The CDR3 region is CATSLGSSSYEQYF. For the CDR3, the DNA is TGTGCCACCAGCCTGGGGAGCAGCTCCTACGAGCAGTACTTC.